The clone carrying this T cell receptor beta chain was found once. Different DNA sequences within this sample yield the same CDR3. The data originate from a study of OX40 agonist ivuxolimab in advanced cancers. Generated by immunoSEQ multiplex PCR, the TCRdb table keeps only in-frame clones and is missing some. The sample holds tens of thousands of clones, approximately 85% seen once. The length of the CDR3 is 13 residues. Germline values: CDR1 LNHDA, CDR2 SQIVND (reference sequence). V lost 6 bases to trimming and J lost 5 bases; unmatched junction nucleotides: 5. The sequence was collected from an adult with an advanced solid tumor such as melanoma, head and neck, liver or kidney cancer. The chain is built from TRBV19 and TRBJ2-5, with 8 bases fitting TRBD1. Sequenced here: CD4+ or CD8+ T cells sorted from blood, sampled in a trial of the OX40 agonist ivuxolimab. The CDR3: CASRQGAGETQYF. In nucleotides, the CDR3 is TGTGCCAGTAGGCAGGGGGCTGGGGAGACCCAGTACTTC.